The 31 T cell receptor beta chains presented below share a single source sample, sequenced in a study of T cell responses to AZD1222 COVID-19 vaccine. This table comes from immunoSEQ multiplex PCR, and its TCRdb copy is limited to in-frame clones, with some not included. Of around 140,000 clones detected, 75% to 95% appear once; the ten largest clones hold 1.5% to 2%. Here the sequenced sample was peripheral blood, taken 28 days after the second AZD1222 dose. These receptors originate from an adult who received the AZD1222 COVID-19 vaccine.

V is TRBV16 and J is TRBJ1-5, with D unresolved. Germline assignment: CDR1 KGHSY and CDR2 FQNENV. V was pared by 2 bases and J by 3 bases, with 14 bases between. The CDR3 consists of 16 residues. CDR3 nucleotides: TGTGCCAGCAGCCAAATGGGCCCCGGGAACAATCAGCCCCAGCATTTT. The encoded protein is CASSQMGPGNNQPQHF.

The CDR3 nucleotides read TGTGCCAGCTCACCAGCGGGGGGCGAGGACTATGGCTACACCTTC. This encodes CASSPAGGEDYGYTF. The chain links TRBV18 to TRBJ1-2; tentative D call: TRBD1 (6 bases). This CDR3 comprises 15 residues. Trimming shortened V by 2 bases and J by 3 bases, and 13 bases separated the two germline ends. The germline V gene encodes CDR1 KGHSH and CDR2 LQKENI. Looking up the rest from reference TRBV18 and TRBJ1-2 gives the full variable domain: NAGVMQNPRHLVRRRGQEARLRCSPMKGHSHVYWYRQLPEEGLKFMVYLQKENIIDESGMPKERFSAEFPKEGPSILRIQQVVRGDSAAYFCASSPAGGEDYGYTFGSGTRLTVV.

The CDR3, as DNA: TGTGCCAGTACGGAGAGGGGGGAAAAACTGTTTTTT. This encodes CASTERGEKLFF. This chain uses TRBV25-1 with TRBJ1-4; D may be TRBD1 (6 bases). This CDR3 has 12 amino acids. Germline CDR1 MGHDK, CDR2 SYGVNS. V shed 9 bases and J shed 8 bases, with 13 bases lying between them.

J is TRBJ2-2 and V is TRBV9, with 14 bases fitting TRBD2. Germline lookup yields CDR1 SGDLS and CDR2 YYNGEE. This CDR3 contains 15 residues. With 3 bases clipped from V and 6 bases from J, the junction kept 1 base outside the gene matches. CDR3: CASSEGLAGAGELFF. The CDR3 bases are TGTGCCAGCAGCGAGGGACTAGCGGGAGCCGGGGAGCTGTTTTTT.

The chain carries TRBV19 and TRBJ1-1; tentative D call: TRBD1 (5 bases). The V gene's germline CDR1 is LNHDA and CDR2 SQIVND (reference sequence). V was trimmed by 9 bases and J by 0 bases, leaving 20 bases between them. This CDR3 comprises 16 residues. The CDR3 protein is CASAYGGGLLNTEAFF. CDR3 sequence (DNA): TGTGCCAGCGCTTACGGGGGTGGTCTTTTGAACACTGAAGCTTTCTTT.

V is TRBV7-2 and J is TRBJ2-5; D not resolved. Germline CDR1 and CDR2: SGHTA and FQGNSA. Trimming removed 3 bases at V and 3 bases at J, with 11 bases between. The CDR3 extends over 14 amino acids. The CDR3 loop is CASSLGHTKETQYF. CDR3 nucleotides: TGTGCCAGCAGCTTGGGCCACACGAAAGAGACCCAGTACTTC.

This clone was counted once. The chain employs TRBV12-3 or TRBV12-4 and TRBJ1-3; no clear D. The CDR3 consists of 13 residues. Trimming stripped 4 bases from V and 2 bases from J, with 6 bases between. CDR3 sequence reads: CASSSNTGNTIYF. The DNA of the CDR3 is TGTGCCAGCAGTTCCAACACTGGAAACACCATATATTTT.

This rearrangement joins TRBV11-1 to TRBJ1-1; TRBD1 matches at 7 bases. This CDR3 region has 15 residues. Germline values: CDR1 SGHAT, CDR2 FQDESV (reference sequence). With 5 bases clipped from V and 4 bases from J, the junction kept 10 bases outside the gene matches. The CDR3 DNA reads TGTGCCAGCAGCCTCCAGACAGGGCAAGGCACTGAAGCTTTCTTT. Translated: CASSLQTGQGTEAFF.

The chain employs TRBV11-2 and TRBJ1-4; no clear D. This CDR3 contains 15 residues. The germline gives CDR1 SGHAT, CDR2 FQNNGV. Trimming shortened V by 0 bases and J by 2 bases, and 7 bases separated the two germline ends. CDR3 coding DNA: TGTGCCAGCAGCTTAGAGGGGTTTACTAATGAAAAACTGTTTTTT. It yields the protein CASSLEGFTNEKLFF.

The chain joins TRBV19 to TRBJ2-1; the match to TRBD1 covers 8 bases. Germline CDR1 reads LNHDA; CDR2 reads SQIVND (reference sequence). The CDR3 loop spans 15 amino acids. J was trimmed by 8 bases and V by 5 bases; bases with no gene match: 11. The DNA for the CDR3 is TGTGCCAGTAGTGATGGACAGGGAAGGTTAGATGAGCAGTTCTTC. It codes for CASSDGQGRLDEQFF.

As DNA, the CDR3 is TGTGCCATCAGTGAGGGAGATACTAGCGGGAGCACAGATACGCAGTATTTT. This gives the protein CAISEGDTSGSTDTQYF. V and J are TRBV10-3 and TRBJ2-3; 9 nucleotides agree with TRBD2. This CDR3 is built from 17 residues. Germline CDR1 ENHRY, CDR2 SYGVKD. The J segment lost 0 bases and the V segment lost 2 bases, leaving 6 bases of the junction unmatched.

The chain joins TRBV5-5 to TRBJ2-7; TRBD2 agrees at 9 bases. This CDR3 contains 16 residues. The trim removed 0 bases at V and 0 bases at J, leaving 4 bases unmatched. Germline CDR1 SGHKS, CDR2 YYEKEE (reference sequence). CDR3: CASSLVAGAFSYEQYV. In DNA form, the CDR3 reads TGTGCCAGCAGCTTGGTAGCGGGAGCTTTCTCCTACGAGCAGTACGTC.

The rearrangement joins TRBV7-2 to TRBJ2-4, with 12 positions matching TRBD2. CDR3 size: 14 residues. The V gene end was trimmed by 5 bases and the J gene end by 7 bases; junction bases not matched to a gene: 3. Germline V gene sequence: CDR1 SGHTA, CDR2 FQGNSA. CDR3 nucleotides: TGTGCCAGCAGCCTGACTAGCGGGAGTAACATTCAGTACTTC. Its protein product is CASSLTSGSNIQYF.

The V call is TRBV4-1, the J call TRBJ2-4, with D perhaps matching TRBD1 (5 bases). Looked up from germline, CDR1 is MGHRA and CDR2 is YSYEKL. The germline V and J ends were trimmed by 0 bases and 2 bases, with 11 bases remaining between them. This CDR3 has 16 residues. Here the CDR3 reads CASSQDKGMTKNIQYF. CDR3 DNA: TGCGCCAGCAGCCAAGATAAGGGGATGACCAAAAACATTCAGTACTTC.

The rearrangement joins TRBV9 to TRBJ1-2; D not resolved. There are 12 residues in the CDR3. With 0 bases removed from V and 6 bases from J, the gap between germline ends came to 6 bases. CDR1 and CDR2 (germline): SGDLS, YYNGEE. The CDR3 nucleotides read TGTGCCAGCAGCGTAGAGGGAGATGGCTACACCTTC. Amino acid sequence: CASSVEGDGYTF. The entire variable domain, with the rest obtained from reference TRBV9 and TRBJ1-2, is as follows: DSGVTQTPKHLITATGQRVTLRCSPRSGDLSVYWYQQSLDQGLQFLIQYYNGEERAKGNILERFSAQQFPDLHSELNLSSLELGDSALYFCASSVEGDGYTFGSGTRLTVV.

The V call is TRBV4-1, the J call TRBJ2-3, with 11 positions matching TRBD2. This CDR3 region has 17 residues. Looked up from germline, CDR1 is MGHRA and CDR2 is YSYEKL. V lost 4 bases, J lost 5 bases, and 11 bases stayed unmatched. In DNA form, the CDR3 reads TGCGCCAGCAGCCGAATACCGGGACTAGCGGCAGGAGATACGCAGTATTTT. It yields the protein CASSRIPGLAAGDTQYF.

The rearrangement uses TRBV30 and TRBJ1-2, with 10 positions matching TRBD1. V shed 4 bases, J shed 4 bases, and the junction held 12 bases outside the gene matches. CDR1 GTSNPN and CDR2 SVGIG come from the germline V gene (reference sequence). The CDR3 covers 16 residues. The CDR3 nucleotides are TGTGCCTGGAAACGGGACAGGGGTGTCATTAGCTATGGCTACACCTTC. Translation: CAWKRDRGVISYGYTF.

The DNA of the CDR3 is TGTGCCATCAGTGCCACCTCGACGGGAACTGAAGCTTTCTTT. Its protein product is CAISATSTGTEAFF. This sequence joins TRBV10-3 and TRBJ1-1; no reliable D call. CDR1 ENHRY and CDR2 SYGVKD come from the germline V gene. The V gene lost 4 bases and the J gene lost 5 bases, with 14 bases spanning the gap. The CDR3 loop spans 14 amino acids.

This chain links TRBV3-1 (or the pseudogene TRBV3-2) with TRBJ2-4, with 8 bases fitting TRBD1. After removal of 4 bases from V and 7 bases from J, the junction contained 9 bases not matched to a gene. This CDR3 is built from 15 residues. Looked up from germline, CDR1 is LGHDT and CDR2 is YNNKEL (reference sequence). The CDR3 spells CASSPTLDRVNIQYF. The CDR3 DNA follows: TGTGCCAGCAGCCCGACATTGGACAGGGTGAACATTCAGTACTTC.

The chain joins TRBV11-3 to TRBJ2-1, with D possibly being TRBD2 (6 bases). The germline CDR1 and CDR2 sequences are SGHNT and YENEEA. The germline V and J ends were trimmed by 3 bases and 2 bases, with 14 bases remaining between them. The CDR3 runs 16 residues. The CDR3: CASSLGTSETYNEQFF. In nucleotides, the CDR3 is TGTGCCAGCAGCTTGGGGACTTCCGAAACCTACAATGAGCAGTTCTTC.

The rearrangement links TRBV12-3 or TRBV12-4 to TRBJ2-1; 7 nucleotides agree with TRBD1. V shed 7 bases, J shed 9 bases, and the junction held 6 bases outside the gene matches. The CDR3 runs to 12 residues. Written as DNA, the CDR3 is TGTGCCAGCAACTTACAGGGGACTGAGCAGTTCTTC. Protein sequence: CASNLQGTEQFF.

The V gene is TRBV10-3, the J gene TRBJ2-2, with TRBD1 identical over 8 bases. CDR3 length: 14 residues. V gave up 10 bases and J gave up 4 bases; unmatched junction bases: 8. Germline CDR1 is ENHRY and CDR2 is SYGVKD. The CDR3 nucleotides read TGTGCCACCGAGGACAGGGCGGCCACCGGGGAGCTGTTTTTT. Amino acids: CATEDRAATGELFF.

This chain uses TRBV7-2 with TRBJ1-4; D is possibly TRBD1 (6 bases). In germline, CDR1 is SGHTA, CDR2 FQGNSA. The CDR3 has 14 residues. Trimming removed 5 bases at V and 11 bases at J, with 18 bases between. This chain's CDR3 is CASSLGQKMGKLFF. The CDR3 DNA is TGTGCCAGCAGCCTTGGACAGAAGATGGGTAAACTGTTTTTT. Combining the CDR3 with reference TRBV7-2 and TRBJ1-4 gives the whole variable domain GAGVSQSPSNKVTEKGKDVELRCDPISGHTALYWYRQSLGQGLEFLIYFQGNSAPDKSGLPSDRFSAERTGGSVSTLTIQRTQQEDSAVYLCASSLGQKMGKLFFGSGTQLSVL.

Only one count was recorded for this clone. This rearrangement joins TRBV6-5 to TRBJ1-5, with a possible D match to TRBD1 (6 bases). Germline CDR1 and CDR2: MNHEY and SVGAGI. V lost 5 bases and J 11 bases, leaving 13 bases between the germline ends. There are 12 residues in the CDR3. CDR3 nucleotide sequence: TGTGCCAGCAGTCCCCCCGAGGGGGCCCAGCATTTT. Translation gives CASSPPEGAQHF.

This clone was detected once. The chain recombines TRBV6-1 with TRBJ1-2; possible D gene TRBD1, 5 bases. The CDR3 extends over 14 amino acids. Trimming left V 3 bases short and J 4 bases short, with 12 bases between. Germline CDR1 reads MNHNS; CDR2 reads SASEGT. CDR3 residues: CASSEVVQGYGYTF. CDR3 coding DNA: TGTGCCAGCAGTGAGGTGGTGCAGGGCTATGGCTACACCTTC.

V and J are TRBV3-1 (or the pseudogene TRBV3-2) and TRBJ1-3; D ambiguous. CDR3 size: 16 residues. V gave up 3 bases and J gave up 0 bases, with 12 bases separating them. CDR1 and CDR2 (germline): LGHDT, YNNKEL (reference sequence). The CDR3 loop is CASSQADAASGNTIYF. In DNA form, the CDR3 reads TGTGCCAGCAGCCAGGCGGACGCGGCCTCTGGAAACACCATATATTTT.

The gene calls are TRBV10-3 and TRBJ1-1; D gene ambiguous. V lost 0 bases, J lost 10 bases, and 9 bases lay in between. In germline, CDR1 is ENHRY, CDR2 SYGVKD. This CDR3 contains 12 residues. CDR3 in DNA: TGTGCCATCAGTGAGTCTGGCCCCTTAGCTTTCTTT. Protein product: CAISESGPLAFF.

The V and J genes are TRBV6-2 or TRBV6-3 and TRBJ2-5, with TRBD2 identical over 13 bases. J gave up 5 bases and V 0 bases, and 6 bases lay outside the gene matches. This CDR3 comprises 17 residues. Germline assignment: CDR1 MNHEY and CDR2 SVGEGT. The chain's CDR3 is CASSYSLAGGPRETQYF. The CDR3 DNA follows: TGTGCCAGCAGTTACTCACTAGCGGGAGGGCCAAGGGAGACCCAGTACTTC.

V gene TRBV5-1 combines with J gene TRBJ1-1; D is unclear. V was cut by 2 bases and J by 2 bases, with 7 bases left in between. This CDR3 has 13 amino acids. CDR1 and CDR2 (germline): SGHRS, YFSETQ. The CDR3 DNA sequence: TGCGCCAGCAGCTTCCAAGATAACACTGAAGCTTTCTTT. Encoded protein: CASSFQDNTEAFF.

This chain joins TRBV28 and TRBJ1-5; D unresolved. Germline CDR1 is MDHEN and CDR2 is SYDVKM. Trimming shortened V by 2 bases and J by 2 bases, and 13 bases separated the two germline ends. This CDR3 has 16 amino acids. The CDR3, as DNA: TGTGCCAGCAGTTTACTGTGGTCCCTGGGCAATCAGCCCCAGCATTTT. The encoded protein is CASSLLWSLGNQPQHF. The full variable domain, completed using reference TRBV28 and TRBJ1-5, is DVKVTQSSRYLVKRTGEKVFLECVQDMDHENMFWYRQDPGLGLRLIYFSYDVKMKEKGDIPEGYSVSREKKERFSLILESASTNQTSMYLCASSLLWSLGNQPQHFGDGTRLSIL.

The chain recombines TRBV6-5 with TRBJ1-1; D not certain. Germline CDR1 MNHEY, CDR2 SVGAGI. Trimming stripped 10 bases from V and 5 bases from J, with 11 bases between. The CDR3 totals 11 residues. The DNA of the CDR3 is TGTGCCACCAATAAAGGAACTGAAGCTTTCTTT. Protein sequence: CATNKGTEAFF.